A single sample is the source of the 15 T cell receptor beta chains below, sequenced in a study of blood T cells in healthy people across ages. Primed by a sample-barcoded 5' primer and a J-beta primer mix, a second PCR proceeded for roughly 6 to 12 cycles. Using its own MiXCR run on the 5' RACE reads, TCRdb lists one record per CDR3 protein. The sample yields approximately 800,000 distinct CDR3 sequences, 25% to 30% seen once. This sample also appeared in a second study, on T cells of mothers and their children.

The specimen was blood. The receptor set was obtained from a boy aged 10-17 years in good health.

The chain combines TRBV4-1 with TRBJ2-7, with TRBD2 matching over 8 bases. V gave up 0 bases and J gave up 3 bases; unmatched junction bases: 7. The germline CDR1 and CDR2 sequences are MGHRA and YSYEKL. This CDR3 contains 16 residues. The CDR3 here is CASSQDGRGGFYEQYF. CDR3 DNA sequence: TGCGCCAGCAGCCAAGATGGCCGGGGGGGCTTCTACGAGCAGTACTTC.

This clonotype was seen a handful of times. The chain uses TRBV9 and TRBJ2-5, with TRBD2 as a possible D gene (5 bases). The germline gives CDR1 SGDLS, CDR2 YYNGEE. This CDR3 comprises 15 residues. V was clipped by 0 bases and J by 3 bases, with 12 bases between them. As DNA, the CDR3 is TGTGCCAGCAGCGTAGGTTGGCGGGCCGAAGAGACCCAGTACTTC. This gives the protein CASSVGWRAEETQYF.

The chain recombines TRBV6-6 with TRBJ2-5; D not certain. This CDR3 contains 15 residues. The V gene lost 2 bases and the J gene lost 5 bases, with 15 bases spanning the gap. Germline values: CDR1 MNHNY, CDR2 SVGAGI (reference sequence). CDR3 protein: CASSYTRPNEETQYF. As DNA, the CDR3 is TGTGCCAGCAGTTACACCCGGCCGAACGAGGAGACCCAGTACTTC.

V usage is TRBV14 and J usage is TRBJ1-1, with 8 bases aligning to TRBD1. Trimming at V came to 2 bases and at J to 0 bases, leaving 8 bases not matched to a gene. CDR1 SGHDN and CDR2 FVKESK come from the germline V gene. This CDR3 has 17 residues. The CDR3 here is CASSQRTGILMNTEAFF. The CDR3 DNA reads TGTGCCAGCAGCCAACGGACAGGGATCCTCATGAACACTGAAGCTTTCTTT.

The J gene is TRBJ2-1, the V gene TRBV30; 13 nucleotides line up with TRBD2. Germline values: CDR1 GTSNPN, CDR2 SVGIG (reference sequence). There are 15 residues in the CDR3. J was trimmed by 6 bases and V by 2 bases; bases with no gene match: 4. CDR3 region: CAWSTTSGGANEQFF. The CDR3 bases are TGTGCCTGGAGTACCACTAGCGGGGGGGCCAATGAGCAGTTCTTC.

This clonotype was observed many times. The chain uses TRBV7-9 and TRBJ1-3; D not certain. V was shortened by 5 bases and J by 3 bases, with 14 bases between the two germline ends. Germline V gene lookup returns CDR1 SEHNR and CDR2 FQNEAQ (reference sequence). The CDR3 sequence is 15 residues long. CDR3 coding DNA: TGTGCCAGCAGCCCGCCACCTAGGATTGGAAACACCATATATTTT. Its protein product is CASSPPPRIGNTIYF.

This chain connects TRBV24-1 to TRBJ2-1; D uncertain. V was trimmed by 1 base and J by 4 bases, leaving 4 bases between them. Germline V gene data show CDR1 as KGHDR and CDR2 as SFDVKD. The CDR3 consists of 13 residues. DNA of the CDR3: TGTGCCACCAGTGATTTAGATTACAATGAGCAGTTCTTC. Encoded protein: CATSDLDYNEQFF.

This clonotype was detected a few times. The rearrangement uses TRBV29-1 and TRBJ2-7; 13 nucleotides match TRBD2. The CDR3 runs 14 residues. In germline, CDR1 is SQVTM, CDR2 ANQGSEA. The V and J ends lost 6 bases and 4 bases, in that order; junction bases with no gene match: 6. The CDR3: CSVLGLAGKYEQYF. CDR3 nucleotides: TGCAGCGTCCTGGGACTAGCGGGAAAATACGAGCAGTACTTC.

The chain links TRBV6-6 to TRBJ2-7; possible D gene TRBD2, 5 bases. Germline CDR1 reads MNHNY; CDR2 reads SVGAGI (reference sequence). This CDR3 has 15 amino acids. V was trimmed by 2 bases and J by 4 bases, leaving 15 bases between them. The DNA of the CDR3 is TGTGCCAGCAGTTACGAGGGCAGGATCGGGTACGAGCAGTACTTC. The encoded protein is CASSYEGRIGYEQYF.

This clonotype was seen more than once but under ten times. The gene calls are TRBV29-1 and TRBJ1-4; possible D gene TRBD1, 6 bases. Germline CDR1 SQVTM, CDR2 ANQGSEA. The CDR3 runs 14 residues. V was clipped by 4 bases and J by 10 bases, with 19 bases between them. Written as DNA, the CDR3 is TGCAGCGTTGGATTGGGACAAGTCAGCGGAAAACTGTTTTTT. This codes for CSVGLGQVSGKLFF. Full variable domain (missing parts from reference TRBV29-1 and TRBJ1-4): SAVISQKPSRDICQRGTSLTIQCQVDSQVTMMFWYRQQPGQSLTLIATANQGSEATYESGFVIDKFPISRPNLTFSTLTVSNMSPEDSSIYLCSVGLGQVSGKLFFGSGTQLSVL.

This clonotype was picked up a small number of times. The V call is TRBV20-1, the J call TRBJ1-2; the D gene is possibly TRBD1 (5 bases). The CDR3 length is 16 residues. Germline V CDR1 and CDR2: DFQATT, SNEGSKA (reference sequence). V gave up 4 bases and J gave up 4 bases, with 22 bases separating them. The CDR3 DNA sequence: TGCAGTGCTACCGAAGTTACAGTCGGGGGATCCTATGGCTACACCTTC. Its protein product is CSATEVTVGGSYGYTF.

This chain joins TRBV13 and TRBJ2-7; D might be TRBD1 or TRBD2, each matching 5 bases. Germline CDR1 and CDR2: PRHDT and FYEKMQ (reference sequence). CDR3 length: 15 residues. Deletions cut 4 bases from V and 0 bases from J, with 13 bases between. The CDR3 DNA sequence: TGTGCCAGCAGCTCCCTTCCGGGGACCTCCTACGAGCAGTACTTC. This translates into CASSSLPGTSYEQYF.

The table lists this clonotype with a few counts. DNA for the CDR3: TGTGCCAGCAGCTCACAAGGGGGAGGGAACACTGAAGCTTTCTTT. Protein product: CASSSQGGGNTEAFF. The chain carries TRBV7-6 and TRBJ1-1; D perhaps matches TRBD1 (6 bases). CDR3 length: 15 amino acids. Per germline, CDR1 SGHVS and CDR2 FNYEAQ. Trimming took 4 bases from V and 1 from J, leaving 13 bases between them.

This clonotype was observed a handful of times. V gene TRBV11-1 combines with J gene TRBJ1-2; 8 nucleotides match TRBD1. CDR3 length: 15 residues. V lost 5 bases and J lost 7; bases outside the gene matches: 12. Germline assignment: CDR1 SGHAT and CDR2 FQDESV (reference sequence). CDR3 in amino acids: CASSVDRGLPSGYTF. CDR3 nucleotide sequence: TGTGCCAGCAGCGTAGACAGGGGCCTGCCCTCTGGCTACACCTTC.

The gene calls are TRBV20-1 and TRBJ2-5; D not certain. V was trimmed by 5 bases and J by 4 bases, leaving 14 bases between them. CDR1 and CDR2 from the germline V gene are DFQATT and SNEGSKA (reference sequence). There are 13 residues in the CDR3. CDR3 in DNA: TGCAGTGCTCCTAGTTGGGTCTCAGAGACCCAGTACTTC. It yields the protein CSAPSWVSETQYF.